The 2 T cell receptor beta chains listed next were all sequenced from one sample in a study of T cell responses to AZD1222 COVID-19 vaccine. Sequencing was performed with immunoSEQ multiplex PCR; in TCRdb, only in-frame clones are kept and a portion is missing. The table lists approximately 150,000 clones, 86% of them singletons. The sequenced sample was peripheral blood, obtained 28 days after the second AZD1222 dose. These receptors all come from an adult who received the AZD1222 COVID-19 vaccine.

This chain joins TRBV5-4 and TRBJ1-4; no firm D call. This CDR3 region has 14 residues. Germline CDR1 and CDR2: SGHNT and YYREEE (reference sequence). Trimming cost V 1 base and J 6 bases, with 10 bases left between them. CDR3 bases: TGTGCCAGCAGCTTGTCCGGTTCTTATGAAAAACTGTTTTTT. Translating it yields CASSLSGSYEKLFF. Based on the CDR3 plus reference TRBV5-4 and TRBJ1-4, the full variable domain is ETGVTQSPTHLIKTRGQQVTLRCSSQSGHNTVSWYQQALGQGPQFIFQYYREEENGRGNFPPRFSGLQFPNYSSELNVNALELDDSALYLCASSLSGSYEKLFFGSGTQLSVL.

The chain joins TRBV28 to TRBJ1-2, with D tentatively TRBD1 (6 bases). This CDR3 has 17 residues. Per the germline V gene, CDR1 is MDHEN and CDR2 is SYDVKM. V was shortened by 5 bases and J by 6 bases, with 25 bases between the two germline ends. The CDR3 DNA reads TGTGCCAGCAGTCCCCCGAAGGGGGGGAATGTCAGGGATGGCTACACCTTC. Translating gives CASSPPKGGNVRDGYTF.